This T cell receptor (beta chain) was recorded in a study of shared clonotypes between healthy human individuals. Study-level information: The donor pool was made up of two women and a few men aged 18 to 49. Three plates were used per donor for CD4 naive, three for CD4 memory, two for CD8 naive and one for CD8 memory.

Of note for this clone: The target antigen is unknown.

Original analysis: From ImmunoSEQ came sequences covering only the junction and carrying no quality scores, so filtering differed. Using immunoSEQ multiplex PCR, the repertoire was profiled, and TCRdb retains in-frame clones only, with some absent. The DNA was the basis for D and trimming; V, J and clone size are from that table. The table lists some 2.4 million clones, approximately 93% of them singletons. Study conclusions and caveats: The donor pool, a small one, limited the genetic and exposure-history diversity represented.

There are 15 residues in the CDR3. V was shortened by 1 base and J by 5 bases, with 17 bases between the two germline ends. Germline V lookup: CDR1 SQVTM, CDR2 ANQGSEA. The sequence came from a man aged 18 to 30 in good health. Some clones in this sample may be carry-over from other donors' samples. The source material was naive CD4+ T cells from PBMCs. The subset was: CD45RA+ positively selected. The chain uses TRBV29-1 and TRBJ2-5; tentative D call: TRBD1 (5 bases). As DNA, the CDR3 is TGCAGCGTTGAAGCGTCGGCAGGGCGGCGGGAGACCCAGTACTTC. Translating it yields CSVEASAGRRETQYF.